This TCR beta chain was retrieved from a study of T cells in Graves' hyperthyroidism and ophthalmopathy. Study overall: Peripheral blood collection took place at initial diagnosis, before any treatment.

The study defined stable Graves' hyperthyroidism as no ophthalmopathy progression within 18 months. In this sample, this clonotype turned up a few times. Germline-derived CDR1 and CDR2 are SNHLY and FYNNEI. This CDR3 spans 15 amino acids. V lost 8 bases, J lost 6 bases, and 6 bases stayed unmatched. Authors of the study amplified TCR beta CDR3 regions from RNA transcripts. The HTBI primer set served for first-round RT-PCR of the TCR CDR3. In TCRdb, the multiplex PCR reads were re-called with MiXCR into one record per CDR3 protein. Found here are 700,000 or so distinct CDR3 sequences, about 17% of them singletons; the top ten hold about 8.4%.

The TCR comes from a man between 18 and 35 years old with Graves' hyperthyroidism. Material: blood. This rearrangement joins TRBV2 to TRBJ2-2, with 13 nucleotides matching TRBD2. DNA for the CDR3: TGTGCCAGCGCCGGACTAGCGGGAGCCTCCGGGGAGCTGTTTTTT. As protein: CASAGLAGASGELFF.